This T cell receptor (beta chain) was sequenced for a study of blood T cell repertoires in COVID-19. This table comes from immunoSEQ multiplex PCR, and its TCRdb copy is limited to in-frame clones, with some not included. The data show about 200,000 clones, 75% to 85% seen once. The germline V gene encodes CDR1 LGHDT and CDR2 YNNKEL (reference sequence). Germline trimming cut 6 bases from V and 10 bases from J; bases unmatched to any gene: 11. The CDR3 covers 14 residues. This sequence originates from an elderly woman with COVID-19, enrolled during active disease. Sequenced: peripheral blood. This chain joins TRBV3-1 (or the pseudogene TRBV3-2) and TRBJ1-1; 10 bases are a match to TRBD1. CDR3 DNA sequence: TGTGCCAGCAGTGAACGAGGAGACAGGGGGCGAGCTTTCTTT. Encoded protein: CASSERGDRGRAFF.